These T cell receptor beta chains were read from a single sample in a study of shared clonotypes between healthy human individuals. Data came from immunoSEQ multiplex PCR; TCRdb stores just in-frame clones and leaves some out. The sample shows about 2.1 million clones, roughly 93% of them seen only once. Sequenced sample: naive CD8+ T cells from PBMCs. Source of these receptors: a man aged 18 to 29 in good health. Some clones in this sample may be carry-over from other donors' samples. CDR3s include the opening cysteine and the closing phenylalanine or tryptophan. The D gene is left open where the match is weak. Expanded clones are given a class, and other clones once, few, many or no size at all.

size: -
V: TRBV7-3
D: TRBD2
J: TRBJ2-1
CDR3: CASSYRLAPYNEQFF
DNA: TGTGCCAGCAGTTACCGACTAGCGCCCTACAATGAGCAGTTCTTC

size: -
V: TRBV4-3
D: TRBD2
J: TRBJ2-3
CDR3: CASSQEAGGPSSTDTQYF
DNA: TGCGCCAGCAGCCAAGAGGCGGGAGGCCCGAGTAGCACAGATACGCAGTATTTT

size: -
V: TRBV28
D: TRBD1
J: TRBJ2-7
CDR3: CASRGQGTFYEQYF
DNA: TGTGCCAGCAGGGGACAGGGGACTTTCTACGAGCAGTACTTC

size: -
V: TRBV27
D: TRBD2
J: TRBJ2-1
CDR3: CASSLFPPTSGSFYDEQFF
DNA: TGTGCCAGCAGTTTATTTCCCCCGACTAGCGGGAGCTTCTACGATGAGCAGTTCTTC

size: -
V: TRBV27
D: TRBD2
J: TRBJ2-7
CDR3: CASTSSGGWEQYF
DNA: TGTGCCAGCACCTCTAGCGGGGGTTGGGAGCAGTACTTC

size: -
V: TRBV11-2
D: -
J: TRBJ2-3
CDR3: CASSPPSGIGYTDTQYF
DNA: TGTGCCAGCAGCCCCCCCTCTGGGATAGGGTACACAGATACGCAGTATTTT

size: -
V: TRBV6-1
D: -
J: TRBJ2-1
CDR3: CASKGGIYNEQFF
DNA: TGTGCCAGCAAAGGAGGTATTTACAATGAGCAGTTCTTC

size: -
V: TRBV27
D: TRBD1
J: TRBJ1-1
CDR3: CASSRTGGYGTEAFF
DNA: TGTGCCAGCAGCCGGACAGGGGGCTATGGCACTGAAGCTTTCTTT

size: -
V: TRBV7-9
D: -
J: TRBJ2-7
CDR3: CASRVDLDYEQYF
DNA: TGTGCCAGCAGGGTGGACTTGGACTACGAGCAGTACTTC

size: -
V: TRBV11-3
D: TRBD1
J: TRBJ2-7
CDR3: CASSTGQSRGYEQYF
DNA: TGTGCCAGCAGCACCGGACAGTCCAGGGGGTACGAGCAGTACTTC

size: -
V: TRBV11-2
D: -
J: TRBJ1-5
CDR3: CASSFKHGQPQHF
DNA: TGTGCCAGCAGCTTTAAACACGGACAGCCCCAGCATTTT

size: -
V: TRBV7-6
D: -
J: TRBJ1-1
CDR3: CASSLRGLGTEAFF
DNA: TGTGCCAGCAGCTTACGGGGCTTAGGGACTGAAGCTTTCTTT

size: -
V: TRBV5-1
D: TRBD2
J: TRBJ2-1
CDR3: CASSLRTSGVSRSSYNEQFF
DNA: TGCGCCAGCAGCTTGCGGACTAGCGGGGTATCTAGGAGCTCCTACAATGAGCAGTTCTTC

size: -
V: TRBV2
D: -
J: TRBJ2-7
CDR3: CASSEALTGVVYEQYF
DNA: TGTGCCAGCAGTGAAGCGCTGACAGGAGTGGTCTACGAGCAGTACTTC

size: -
V: TRBV10-1
D: TRBD1
J: TRBJ1-1
CDR3: CASSTDRGSEAFF
DNA: TGCGCCAGCAGTACGGACAGGGGATCAGAAGCTTTCTTT

size: once
V: TRBV7-9
D: -
J: TRBJ2-5
CDR3: CASSLRTVGQETQYF
DNA: TGTGCCAGCAGCTTACGGACAGTAGGCCAAGAGACCCAGTACTTC

size: -
V: TRBV6-5
D: -
J: TRBJ2-1
CDR3: CASSYSGGAVDNEQFF
DNA: TGTGCCAGCAGTTACTCGGGGGGGGCCGTCGACAATGAGCAGTTCTTC

size: few
V: TRBV9
D: -
J: TRBJ2-3
CDR3: CASSVEGDTQYF
DNA: TGTGCCAGCAGCGTAGAAGGGGATACGCAGTATTTT

size: -
V: TRBV2
D: TRBD1
J: TRBJ2-7
CDR3: CASSVGTGAEGYEQYF
DNA: TGTGCCAGCAGTGTGGGGACAGGGGCGGAAGGCTACGAGCAGTACTTC

size: -
V: TRBV6-5
D: -
J: TRBJ1-2
CDR3: CASSYESNYGYTF
DNA: TGTGCCAGCAGTTACGAATCTAACTATGGCTACACCTTC

size: -
V: TRBV4-2
D: -
J: TRBJ2-7
CDR3: CASSQPKRDRDSYEQYF
DNA: TGTGCCAGCAGCCAACCCAAGCGGGACAGAGACTCCTACGAGCAGTACTTC

size: -
V: TRBV30
D: TRBD1
J: TRBJ2-2
CDR3: CAWSVRQGRNTGELFF
DNA: TGTGCCTGGAGCGTACGACAGGGGCGGAACACCGGGGAGCTGTTTTTT

size: -
V: TRBV27
D: TRBD1
J: TRBJ1-5
CDR3: CASSLFGTGGSMDQPQHF
DNA: TGTGCCAGCAGTTTATTCGGGACAGGGGGCTCAATGGATCAGCCCCAGCATTTT

size: -
V: TRBV28
D: -
J: TRBJ1-1
CDR3: CASSFRVGNTEAFF
DNA: TGTGCCAGCAGTTTTCGGGTGGGGAACACTGAAGCTTTCTTT

size: -
V: TRBV4-1
D: -
J: TRBJ2-1
CDR3: CASSQVGDDEQFF
DNA: TGCGCCAGCAGCCAAGTGGGGGACGATGAGCAGTTCTTC